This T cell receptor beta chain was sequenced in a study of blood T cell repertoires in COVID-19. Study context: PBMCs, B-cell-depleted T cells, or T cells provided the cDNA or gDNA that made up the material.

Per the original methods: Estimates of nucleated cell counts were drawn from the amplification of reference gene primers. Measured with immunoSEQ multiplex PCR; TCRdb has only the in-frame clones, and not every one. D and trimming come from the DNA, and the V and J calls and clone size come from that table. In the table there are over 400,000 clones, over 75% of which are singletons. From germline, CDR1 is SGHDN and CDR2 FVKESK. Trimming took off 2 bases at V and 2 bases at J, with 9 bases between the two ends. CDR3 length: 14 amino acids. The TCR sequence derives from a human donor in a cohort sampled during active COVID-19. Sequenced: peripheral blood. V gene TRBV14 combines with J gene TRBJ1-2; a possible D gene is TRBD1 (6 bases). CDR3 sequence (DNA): TGTGCCAGCAGCCAACGGACAGTCAACTATGGCTACACCTTC. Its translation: CASSQRTVNYGYTF.